A single sample is the source of the 20 T cell receptor beta chains below, sequenced in a study of regulatory T cells in long-lasting Graves disease. The time point was: newly diagnosed GD, antithyroid drugs for less than 3 months. After RNA was extracted from PBMCs, the TCR library was made from it. iRepertoire HTBI primers and Arm-PCR of CDR3 regions built TCR beta libraries. TCRdb reprocessed the multiplex PCR reads with MiXCR, giving one entry per CDR3 protein. The repertoire holds about 620,000 distinct CDR3 sequences, 15% to 20% seen once, with 15% to 20% in the top ten. This same sample was also taken into another study, of T cells in Graves' hyperthyroidism and ophthalmopathy.

The sequencing used peripheral blood mononuclear cells (PBMCs), collected at new diagnosis, from a patient treated with antithyroid drugs. Receptor source: a woman aged 30 to 39 with Graves disease.

This chain links TRBV9 with TRBJ1-2; the match to TRBD1 covers 7 bases. This CDR3 contains 15 residues. The germline gives CDR1 SGDLS, CDR2 YYNGEE. With V trimmed by 4 bases and J by 4 bases, 10 bases remained unmatched. CDR3 nucleotide sequence: TGTGCCAGCAGCCCCCGGGAGGGGGCGGGCTATGGCTACACCTTC. It translates to CASSPREGAGYGYTF.

This clonotype was detected many times. The V and J genes are TRBV28 and TRBJ2-7; 7 positions agree with TRBD1. The germline V gene has CDR1 MDHEN and CDR2 SYDVKM. Germline trimming cut 4 bases from V and 5 bases from J; bases unmatched to any gene: 8. This CDR3 contains 14 residues. CDR3 amino acids: CASSSYGTANEQYF. DNA for the CDR3: TGTGCCAGCAGTTCCTACGGGACAGCAAACGAGCAGTACTTC.

This clonotype was counted many times. DNA of the CDR3: TGTGCCAGCAGTTTACGCAGGGGGCGCCTCTATGGCTACACCTTC. Protein: CASSLRRGRLYGYTF. The chain recombines TRBV12-3 or TRBV12-4 with TRBJ1-2; 8 nucleotides line up with TRBD1. The CDR3 sequence is 15 residues long. V dropped 2 bases and J dropped 4; count of bases not matched to a gene: 6.

This chain joins TRBV29-1 and TRBJ2-7, with TRBD1 identical over 8 bases. CDR3 length equals 16 residues. V dropped 1 base and J dropped 7; count of bases not matched to a gene: 15. Per the germline V gene, CDR1 is SQVTM and CDR2 is ANQGSEA. As DNA, the CDR3 is TGCAGCGTTGAAGGGGGACAGGAGTTAGCAGAGGGAGAGCAGTACTTC. Amino acids: CSVEGGQELAEGEQYF.

This clonotype was found a few times. The chain joins TRBV18 to TRBJ2-1; the D is unclear. The CDR3 runs 13 residues. CDR1 is KGHSH and CDR2 is LQKENI in the germline V gene. V was trimmed by 6 bases and J by 7 bases, leaving 13 bases between them. This chain's CDR3 is CASSPDRLNEQFF. CDR3 sequence (DNA): TGTGCCAGCTCTCCGGATAGACTTAATGAGCAGTTCTTC.

V gene TRBV5-5 combines with J gene TRBJ2-1; D gene uncertain. The V end lost 7 bases, the J end lost 9 bases, and 11 bases lay between the germline ends. The germline V gene encodes CDR1 SGHKS and CDR2 YYEKEE (reference sequence). CDR3 length: 11 residues. The CDR3 loop is CASGPKSEQFF. The CDR3 DNA sequence: TGTGCCAGCGGCCCGAAGAGTGAGCAGTTCTTC. The whole variable domain, remainder taken from reference TRBV5-5 and TRBJ2-1, is DAGVTQSPTHLIKTRGQQVTLRCSPISGHKSVSWYQQVLGQGPQFIFQYYEKEERGRGNFPDRFSARQFPNYSSELNVNALLLGDSALYLCASGPKSEQFFGPGTRLTVL.

The genes are TRBV12-3 or TRBV12-4 and TRBJ2-7, with 10 bases aligning to TRBD1. The CDR3 loop spans 13 amino acids. Trimming took 6 bases from V and 4 from J; bases not matched to a gene: 3. The CDR3 sequence: CASRPGQGYEQYF. As DNA, the CDR3 is TGTGCCAGCAGACCGGGACAGGGGTACGAGCAGTACTTC.

CDR3 sequence: CASSVYSGTNTGELFF. CDR3 DNA sequence: TGTGCCAGCAGCGTATACTCCGGTACAAACACCGGGGAGCTGTTTTTT. The V gene is TRBV9, the J gene TRBJ2-2; D is unresolved. Germline CDR1 is SGDLS and CDR2 is YYNGEE. With 1 base removed from V and 2 bases from J, the gap between germline ends came to 12 bases. This CDR3 has 16 amino acids.

This clonotype was detected ten times or more. The chain carries TRBV11-2 and TRBJ2-5, with 10 bases lining up with TRBD2. Germline assignment: CDR1 SGHAT and CDR2 FQNNGV. This CDR3 is built from 16 residues. J gave up 4 bases and V 1 base, and 6 bases lay outside the gene matches. CDR3 region: CASSLAASGSGETQYF. CDR3 sequence (DNA): TGTGCCAGCAGCTTAGCGGCTAGCGGGAGCGGAGAGACCCAGTACTTC.

The chain uses TRBV6-5 and TRBJ2-7; TRBD2 agrees at 8 bases. The CDR3 contains 16 residues. The ends lost 3 bases at V and 0 bases at J; junction bases unmatched: 7. Germline lookup yields CDR1 MNHEY and CDR2 SVGAGI. CDR3 in amino acids: CASSYLLAASSYEQYF. The CDR3, as DNA: TGTGCCAGCAGTTATCTACTAGCGGCCAGCTCCTACGAGCAGTACTTC.

This clonotype appeared many times. This chain joins TRBV28 and TRBJ2-3; 11 nucleotides agree with TRBD2. V shed 7 bases and J 5 bases; nucleotides not matched to a gene: 8. Germline V gene sequence: CDR1 MDHEN, CDR2 SYDVKM. The CDR3 is made up of 15 amino acids. CDR3 residues: CASTTSGKGGDTQYF. The CDR3 DNA reads TGTGCCAGCACGACTAGCGGGAAGGGGGGAGATACGCAGTATTTT.

About this clonotype itself: At one of its ends the junction is not consistent with the germline gene, which may arise from a read error. The V call is TRBV27, the J call TRBJ1-5; no reliable D call. The length of the CDR3 is 17 residues. Germline V CDR1 and CDR2: MNHEY, SMNVEV (reference sequence). The CDR3 region is CACSSRSPAGGNQPQHF. In DNA form, the CDR3 reads TGTGCCTGCAGTTCCCGTTCACCCGCCGGGGGCAATCAGCCCCAGCATTTT.

This clonotype was detected ten times or more. The chain is built from TRBV28 and TRBJ2-1; tentatively, D is TRBD1 or TRBD2 (5 bases each). The J call is doubtful: the DNA matches TRBJ2-5 better. The germline V gene encodes CDR1 MDHEN and CDR2 SYDVKM. The CDR3 runs to 15 residues. Written as DNA, the CDR3 is TGTGCCAGCAGTTTTGCAGGGACGGGACAAGAGACCCAGTACTTC. Translated, it gives CASSFAGTGQETQYF.

Regarding this clonotype: It differs at one base from a far larger clone, so likely a read error. The chain links TRBV7-8 to TRBJ2-1; 15 bases map to TRBD2. The CDR3 totals 18 residues. The germline V gene encodes CDR1 SGHVS and CDR2 FQNEAQ. CDR3 sequence: CSSSLEGTSGRFYNEQFF. The CDR3 DNA reads TGTTCCAGCAGCTTAGAAGGGACTAGCGGGAGGTTTTACAATGAGCAGTTCTTC.

This clonotype appeared many times. The V gene is TRBV5-1, the J gene TRBJ2-1; 9 bases fit TRBD2. J lost 5 bases, V lost 4 bases, and 16 bases had no gene match. Germline V gene lookup returns CDR1 SGHRS and CDR2 YFSETQ. The CDR3 is made up of 18 amino acids. The CDR3 loop is CASSPTNLRLAVNNEQFF. In DNA, the CDR3 is TGCGCCAGCAGCCCTACCAACCTCAGACTAGCGGTAAACAATGAGCAGTTCTTC.

The table lists this clonotype with many counts. The chain couples TRBV12-3 or TRBV12-4 to TRBJ1-3, with TRBD1 as a possible D gene (6 bases). V lost 6 bases, J lost 8 bases, and 26 bases lay in between. The CDR3 runs 17 residues. The CDR3 region is CASSLGHGGFRVDTIYF. CDR3 nucleotides: TGTGCCAGCAGCCTAGGGCATGGGGGCTTCAGGGTAGACACCATATATTTT.

The chain uses TRBV20-1 and TRBJ1-4, with no clear D. Trimming cost V 6 bases and J 8 bases, with 16 bases left between them. Germline V lookup: CDR1 DFQATT, CDR2 SNEGSKA (reference sequence). The CDR3 contains 13 residues. The CDR3 region has the DNA TGCAGTGCCACTCCGGCAGGAAGGGAAAAACTGTTTTTT. This sequence encodes CSATPAGREKLFF.

This clonotype has just a few counts. The V call is TRBV5-4, the J call TRBJ2-7; tentatively, D is TRBD2 (6 bases). CDR1 and CDR2 (germline): SGHNT, YYREEE (reference sequence). V shed 3 bases and J shed 6 bases, with 16 bases lying between them. The CDR3 is 14 residues long. CDR3 in amino acids: CASSWGTSSREQYF. The CDR3 bases are TGTGCCAGCAGCTGGGGGACTTCCTCTCGCGAGCAGTACTTC.

There are a few counts of this clonotype. V gene TRBV7-9 combines with J gene TRBJ2-1, with 7 bases aligning to TRBD2. V was clipped by 5 bases and J by 12 bases; unmatched bases: 7. This CDR3 comprises 12 residues. CDR1 and CDR2 (germline): SEHNR, FQNEAQ (reference sequence). The CDR3 here is CASSPRGLRQFF. The CDR3 bases are TGTGCCAGCAGCCCAAGGGGACTACGGCAGTTCTTC.

This clonotype was seen a handful of times. A far larger clone is just one base off, so this is likely a read error. The gene calls are TRBV11-2 and TRBJ1-1, with 9 bases matching TRBD1. This CDR3 region has 13 residues. Germline V lookup: CDR1 SGHAT, CDR2 FQNNGV. CDR3 nucleotides: TGTACCAGCAGGGGACAGGGGAACACTGAAGCTTTCTTT. Amino acid sequence: CTSRGQGNTEAFF.